This T cell receptor (beta chain) was sequenced for a study of PD-1 blockade in classical Hodgkin lymphoma (TCRdb year 2020). Background on the whole study: Nivolumab dosing was 3 mg/kg intravenously every 2 weeks, continuing until either disease progression or unacceptable toxicity. The study used TCR beta sequencing and CyTOF to define a peripheral blood immune signature of response to PD-1 blockade in classical Hodgkin lymphoma. The paper as a whole reports these results and caveats: The study was restricted to a single clinical trial cohort, and the causes of repertoire differences, possibly disease activity or prior therapy, were left undefined. CD4+ but not CD8+ TCR diversity rose significantly by C4D1 (p=0.0027 vs p=0.16), most apparent in complete responders (p=0.02). Baseline TCR diversity was reported to be lower in newly diagnosed patients than in healthy donors and to be lower still in relapsed/refractory patients. Diversity was lower in patients who began nivolumab less than 1 year after ASCT, so these patients were left out of later analyses to avoid confounding by immune reconstitution. Trial patients achieving complete response had baseline diversity similar to newly diagnosed patients, whereas partial responders and progressors had significantly lower diversity.

The Qiagen DNeasy kit was used to extract genomic DNA from unsorted PBMCs and from the negatively selected CD4+ and CD8+ fractions. TCR beta CDR3 regions were subjected to amplification by immunoSEQ multiplex PCR with primers that anneal to V and J segments. A synthetic immune receptor repertoire was used to minimize amplification bias, and remaining bias was computationally removed after sequencing. On the study's bioinformatics: Custom Python scripts were used to quantify repertoire diversity as the Shannon entropy index. Unsorted, CD4+ and CD8+ repertoires were analyzed separately, except in combined analyses where CD4+ and CD8+ sequences were merged in silico. Clonal expansion was defined as a frequency increase of at least 2-fold after treatment compared with C1D1, and clones undetected at baseline were assigned a pseudocount of 0.5. Clones with 0 or 1 copy at C1D1 were classified as singleton clones, and clones with 2 or more copies were classified as non-singleton clones. By matching protein sequences in sorted samples from the same patient, clones expanded in unsorted samples were annotated as CD4+, CD8+ or unknown. Wilcoxon tests on paired samples were used to test diversity changes from C1D1 to C4D1. The table was pulled from immuneACCESS by TCRdb, which kept in-frame rearrangements only. Such tables lose some clones; where checked, under half of the loss comes from unresolved V genes, and the rest has no known cause. The D gene and trimming were derived from the DNA, and the V and J assignments and clone size from that table. A total of some 45,000 clones appear in this sample, about three quarters of them only once. 37% of the sample is held by the ten biggest clonotypes.

Interpreted using the paper, the time point label stands for: cycle 4 day 1 (C4D1), after less than 7 weeks of nivolumab. Relapse after autologous stem cell transplantation had occurred in all trial patients, and cohorts A, B and C were distinguished by prior brentuximab vedotin exposure. The trial cohort comprised approximately 55 patients with relapsed/refractory classical Hodgkin lymphoma whose best overall responses were complete response, partial response or progressive disease. Single-agent nivolumab was administered to trial patients in the multi-cohort phase II CheckMate 205 trial. An independent review committee assessed best overall response by applying the 2007 International Working Group response criteria. Trial PBMCs were collected just before the start of nivolumab (C1D1) and during therapy at cycle 2 day 1 and cycle 4 day 1. Peripheral blood was collected in 8 mL Vacutainer Cell Preparation Tubes, from which PBMCs were isolated by centrifugation and then cryopreserved.

In the case of this clone: Its antigen is still unknown. No much larger clone is present one base from it, and per-base qualities are unavailable.

The germline V gene supplies CDR1 SGHRS and CDR2 YFSETQ. V and J are trimmed by 0 bases and 2 bases, and the gene matches miss 4 bases of the junction. Its CDR3 holds 15 amino acids, cysteine through phenylalanine. The read is trimmed to its CDR3 DNA, 45 bases read in frame from base 1. The chain was built from TRBV5-1 and TRBJ1-2; 7 middle bases align to TRBD1. This sequence was found in a human donor with classical Hodgkin lymphoma. The specimen was peripheral blood mononuclear cells (PBMCs), collected before the fourth cycle of nivolumab. The CDR3 region: CASSLEPGGNYGYTF. The nucleotides read TGCGCCAGCAGCTTGGAACCAGGGGGGAACTATGGCTACACCTTC.